A single sample gave rise to the 22 T cell receptor beta chains below, sequenced in a study of T cells in Graves' hyperthyroidism and ophthalmopathy. TCR beta CDR3 region amplification was performed from RNA transcripts. HTBI primers were used for first-round RT-PCR of the TCR CDR3. TCRdb passed the multiplex PCR reads through MiXCR, listing each CDR3 protein once. The data contain fewer than 600,000 distinct CDR3 sequences, 13% to 15% of them singletons. The sample was blood. The source of these receptors is a woman in her thirties or forties with Graves' hyperthyroidism.

This clonotype was recorded once. This sequence joins TRBV20-1 and TRBJ2-1; unclear D gene. Germline CDR1 reads DFQATT; CDR2 reads SNEGSKA (reference sequence). This CDR3 has 16 residues. Trimming shortened V by 0 bases and J by 10 bases, and 22 bases separated the two germline ends. The CDR3 reads CSAREFWTELYSEQFF. Written as DNA, the CDR3 is TGCAGTGCTAGAGAGTTTTGGACGGAACTCTACTCGGAGCAGTTCTTC.

This clonotype has a count of ten or more. The chain combines TRBV12-3 or TRBV12-4 with TRBJ1-5, with D perhaps TRBD1 (5 bases). The V gene lost 1 base and the J gene lost 4 bases, with 14 bases spanning the gap. This CDR3 spans 16 amino acids. This CDR3 reads CASSLDWQGGNQPQHF. The CDR3 nucleotides read TGTGCCAGCAGTTTAGATTGGCAGGGTGGTAATCAGCCCCAGCATTTT.

This clonotype appeared a single time. The chain couples TRBV15 to TRBJ2-1; unclear D gene. CDR1 and CDR2 (germline): LNHNV, YYDKDF (reference sequence). Trimming left V 0 bases short and J 0 bases short, with 6 bases between. CDR3 size: 15 residues. The CDR3 is CATSRDDFSYNEQFF. In DNA, the CDR3 is TGTGCCACCAGCAGAGATGATTTCTCCTACAATGAGCAGTTCTTC. The full variable domain, completed using reference TRBV15 and TRBJ2-1, is DAMVIQNPRYQVTQFGKPVTLSCSQTLNHNVMYWYQQKSSQAPKLLFHYYDKDFNNEADTPDNFQSRRPNTSFCFLDIRSPGLGDTAMYLCATSRDDFSYNEQFFGPGTRLTVL.

This clonotype was recorded many times. The chain has TRBV7-2 and TRBJ2-5; D is unclear. Trimming removed 2 bases at V and 2 bases at J, with 6 bases between. The germline V gene has CDR1 SGHTA and CDR2 FQGNSA. This CDR3 has 13 residues. In DNA form, the CDR3 reads TGTGCCAGCAGCTTACGAAAGCAAGAGACCCAGTACTTC. Translated, it gives CASSLRKQETQYF.

The table lists this clonotype with a few counts. Relative to the germline gene, one junction end is altered; a read error may explain this. V is TRBV12-3 or TRBV12-4 and J is TRBJ1-2, with TRBD1 matching 10 bases. This CDR3 region has 15 residues. This CDR3 is CASSYRQGADYSYTF. CDR3 nucleotide sequence: TGTGCCAGCAGTTACCGACAGGGGGCGGACTATAGCTACACCTTC.

The chain has TRBV4-1 and TRBJ1-5, with a possible D match to TRBD1 (5 bases). Germline CDR1 reads MGHRA; CDR2 reads YSYEKL. Between the trimmed V and J ends, which lost 0 bases and 7 bases, there was a span of 10 bases. This CDR3 has 14 amino acids. The CDR3 reads CASSQESGYQPQHF. The DNA for the CDR3 is TGCGCCAGCAGCCAAGAATCAGGGTACCAGCCCCAGCATTTT.

The CDR3 is CASSRWTHDTEAFF. CDR3 in DNA: TGTGCCAGCAGCCGATGGACACACGACACTGAAGCTTTCTTT. V and J are TRBV7-2 and TRBJ1-1, with a weak D call TRBD1 (5 bases). This CDR3 contains 14 residues. V lost 5 bases to trimming and J lost 3 bases, with 13 bases between them. Looked up from germline, CDR1 is SGHTA and CDR2 is FQGNSA. The whole variable domain, remainder taken from reference TRBV7-2 and TRBJ1-1, is GAGVSQSPSNKVTEKGKDVELRCDPISGHTALYWYRQSLGQGLEFLIYFQGNSAPDKSGLPSDRFSAERTGGSVSTLTIQRTQQEDSAVYLCASSRWTHDTEAFFGQGTRLTVV.

In its sample, this clonotype was seen many times. At one end, the junction sequence differs from germline, possibly due to a read error. The rearrangement links TRBV6-1 to TRBJ2-1; no clear D. CDR3 length: 15 residues. Germline-derived CDR1 and CDR2 are MNHNS and SASEGT. The DNA of the CDR3 is TGTGCCAGCAGTAAAGCCGACGCACTGAACAATGAGCAGTTCTTC. Protein product: CASSKADALNNEQFF.

The chain recombines TRBV20-1 with TRBJ2-3, with 9 bases matching TRBD2. V was clipped by 6 bases and J by 2 bases; unmatched bases: 9. Germline V gene lookup returns CDR1 DFQATT and CDR2 SNEGSKA (reference sequence). The CDR3 contains 15 residues. CDR3 sequence reads: CSAPPGLAHTDTQYF. The CDR3 bases are TGCAGTGCCCCTCCGGGACTAGCACACACAGATACGCAGTATTTT.

This clonotype has more than one count but fewer than ten. The chain combines TRBV5-1 with TRBJ2-1, with 10 bases aligning to TRBD2. From germline, CDR1 is SGHRS and CDR2 YFSETQ. V dropped 0 bases and J dropped 8; count of bases not matched to a gene: 5. CDR3 length: 15 amino acids. The chain's CDR3 is CASSLEAGGRDEQFF. In DNA, the CDR3 is TGCGCCAGCAGCTTGGAAGCGGGAGGGAGGGATGAGCAGTTCTTC.

This clonotype occurred many times. This chain joins TRBV29-1 and TRBJ2-3; 13 bases are a match to TRBD2. Germline CDR1 is SQVTM and CDR2 is ANQGSEA. The CDR3 is 12 amino acids. The J segment lost 9 bases and the V segment lost 6 bases, leaving 3 bases of the junction unmatched. The CDR3 protein is CSVRLAGGTQYF. CDR3 coding DNA: TGCAGCGTGAGACTAGCGGGGGGCACGCAGTATTTT.

This chain connects TRBV6-1 to TRBJ2-3; 8 bases map to TRBD2. This CDR3 comprises 17 residues. J was trimmed by 0 bases and V by 5 bases; bases with no gene match: 10. The germline CDR1 and CDR2 sequences are MNHNS and SASEGT. CDR3: CASSTSRLAQSTDTQYF. The CDR3 DNA reads TGTGCCAGCAGTACTTCCAGACTAGCGCAAAGCACAGATACGCAGTATTTT.

The table lists this clonotype with many counts. The chain links TRBV24-1 to TRBJ1-5; D ambiguous. Germline CDR1 KGHDR, CDR2 SFDVKD. Trimming removed 4 bases from V and 1 base from J, with 7 bases in between. This CDR3 contains 14 residues. CDR3 in DNA: TGTGCCACCAGTGACGTTTTGAGCAATCAGCCCCAGCATTTT. Translated: CATSDVLSNQPQHF.

In this sample, this clonotype turned up many times. The CDR3 DNA follows: TGTGCCAGCAAAGCATCCGGGACTAGCGGGAGGAGTGAGCAGTTCTTC. Translating gives CASKASGTSGRSEQFF. V is TRBV27 and J is TRBJ2-1; 15 positions agree with TRBD2. The junction had 10 bases not matched to a gene; V was cut back by 7 bases and J by 9 bases. Germline V CDR1 and CDR2: MNHEY, SMNVEV (reference sequence). The CDR3 is 16 residues long.

This clonotype was counted ten times or more. V gene TRBV27 combines with J gene TRBJ2-3; D uncertain. Per germline, CDR1 MNHEY and CDR2 SMNVEV (reference sequence). This CDR3 has 16 amino acids. Trimming pared 6 bases from V and 0 bases from J, leaving 16 bases between. CDR3 in amino acids: CASSQSGITSTDTQYF. The CDR3 DNA reads TGTGCCAGCAGCCAGTCCGGAATAACTAGCACAGATACGCAGTATTTT.

The chain joins TRBV20-1 to TRBJ1-5, with TRBD1 as a possible D gene (6 bases). V was shortened by 4 bases and J by 6 bases, with 22 bases between the two germline ends. This CDR3 comprises 16 residues. Looked up from germline, CDR1 is DFQATT and CDR2 is SNEGSKA (reference sequence). CDR3 nucleotides: TGCAGTGCTACTTCCGGGACACAGGCAGGTAGTCAGCCCCAGCATTTT. It is translated as CSATSGTQAGSQPQHF.

The chain recombines TRBV5-1 with TRBJ2-3; D ambiguous. With 5 bases removed from V and 6 bases from J, the gap between germline ends came to 13 bases. This CDR3 has 13 residues. The germline CDR1 and CDR2 sequences are SGHRS and YFSETQ. The CDR3 reads CASSRRVGDTQYF. CDR3 nucleotide sequence: TGCGCCAGCAGTCGTCGCGTGGGGGATACGCAGTATTTT.

The table lists this clonotype with a few counts. This chain joins TRBV4-1 and TRBJ2-7; D might be TRBD2 (5 bases). This CDR3 comprises 16 residues. Trimming took 4 bases from V and 3 from J, leaving 19 bases between them. The germline gives CDR1 MGHRA, CDR2 YSYEKL. The CDR3 region has the DNA TGCGCCAGCAGCCCCCAAGCGGTCGCGGTAAGCTACGAGCAGTACTTC. It codes for CASSPQAVAVSYEQYF.

This clonotype was found many times. The chain joins TRBV11-1 to TRBJ1-6; 9 bases are a match to TRBD1. The CDR3 has 15 residues. Trimming removed 5 bases from V and 7 bases from J; junction bases left unmatched: 6. Germline V gene sequence: CDR1 SGHAT, CDR2 FQDESV (reference sequence). CDR3 DNA: TGTGCCAGCAGCCTAGGACAGGGGAAGAATTCACCCCTCCACTTT. It encodes CASSLGQGKNSPLHF.

This clonotype was counted many times. For the CDR3, the DNA is TGTGCCAGCAGTCCGGGACAGACCACCGGGGAGCTGTTTTTT. Amino acid sequence: CASSPGQTTGELFF. The J gene is TRBJ2-2, the V gene TRBV28; 7 bases fit TRBD1. The V and J ends lost 5 bases and 4 bases, in that order; junction bases with no gene match: 4. This CDR3 contains 14 residues. Germline assignment: CDR1 MDHEN and CDR2 SYDVKM.

This clonotype was detected a few times. The J gene is TRBJ1-4, the V gene TRBV6-1; 8 bases align to TRBD1. CDR3 length: 13 residues. With 10 bases clipped from V and 11 bases from J, the junction kept 12 bases outside the gene matches. The germline gives CDR1 MNHNS, CDR2 SASEGT. The chain's CDR3 is CATGADRGEKLFF. CDR3 DNA: TGTGCCACCGGGGCCGACAGGGGTGAGAAACTGTTTTTT.

This clonotype was seen more than once but under ten times. The V and J genes are TRBV20-1 and TRBJ1-1; TRBD1 matches 8 bases. The ends lost 6 bases at V and 5 bases at J; junction bases unmatched: 5. Germline loops: CDR1 DFQATT, CDR2 SNEGSKA (reference sequence). This CDR3 is 12 amino acids long. Here the CDR3 DNA reads TGCAGTGCAGCACAGGGGGGGACTGAAGCTTTCTTT. It specifies CSAAQGGTEAFF.